These T cell receptor beta chains were read from a single sample in a study of T cells in Graves' hyperthyroidism and ophthalmopathy. TCRdb re-derived calls from the multiplex PCR reads in MiXCR, one entry per CDR3 protein. In the table there are around 300,000 distinct CDR3 sequences, over 11% of which are singletons. Input material: blood. These receptors all stem from a woman in her 30s with Graves' hyperthyroidism. Both conserved end residues are part of each CDR3. The D gene is left open where the match is weak. Size is stated for part of the rows, as once, few or many counts, or as a class when the clone is expanded.

j_gene	d_gene	v_gene	abundance	CDR3aa
TRBJ2-7	-	TRBV27	many	CASSPSTGDPYEQYF
TRBJ2-7	TRBD1	TRBV9	few	CASSVVGTASYEQYF
TRBJ2-7	-	TRBV30	few	CAWSVNGQYEQYF
TRBJ1-1	TRBD1	TRBV10-3	many	CAIESDRATNTEAFF
TRBJ1-2	-	TRBV28	many	CASSLRSGAGGYTF
TRBJ2-5	TRBD2	TRBV11-3	-	CASSPGTSGSMETQYF
TRBJ1-4	TRBD1	TRBV4-2	-	CASSQDSGTGYEKLFF
TRBJ2-7	-	TRBV27	few	CASSPSFGVEQYF
TRBJ2-7	-	TRBV5-8	many	CASSFESYEQYF
TRBJ2-7	TRBD1	TRBV28	many	CASRSRRPTGQGKNEQYF
TRBJ2-1	TRBD2	TRBV7-6	many	CASSPRDYGDEQFF
TRBJ2-7	TRBD2	TRBV29-1	many	CSVDRRAGPTYEQYF
TRBJ1-4	-	TRBV4-1	-	CASSHLTGYGEKLFF
TRBJ1-5	-	TRBV20-1	many	CSAIEDRGENRPQHF
TRBJ2-7	TRBD2	TRBV30	-	CAWSVYSREDTYEQYF
TRBJ2-1	TRBD1	TRBV7-9	few	CASSRRGGDRDDNEQFF
TRBJ2-7	-	TRBV3-1	many	CASSQGSRTEQYF
TRBJ2-7	TRBD1	TRBV19	-	CASSILPGQGEQYF
TRBJ2-7	TRBD1	TRBV19	few	CAGSINYFGQGSSYEQYF
TRBJ1-1	-	TRBV10-3	many	CAIKGRKNTEAFF
TRBJ2-5	-	TRBV12-3/TRBV12-4	many	CASSRQETQYF
TRBJ1-2	TRBD1	TRBV3-1	-	CASSQAQGREHGYTF
TRBJ2-1	-	TRBV11-1	many	CASGRVEYNEQFF
TRBJ1-2	-	TRBV10-2	many	CASSELVFGGDGYTF
TRBJ2-6	TRBD2	TRBV28	many	CASSRPRAVTSGRASGANVLTF
TRBJ2-5	-	TRBV6-1	-	CASRDWTEETQYF
TRBJ1-5	-	TRBV15	many	CATSRGQLNQPQHF
TRBJ2-1	TRBD2	TRBV27	-	CPSSSPSGKYNEQFF
TRBJ2-7	TRBD2	TRBV28	many	CASSLPSGSKDEQYF
TRBJ2-5	-	TRBV7-2	-	CASSPRSSGNQETQYF
TRBJ1-4	-	TRBV29-1	-	CSVAPSFNEKLFF
TRBJ2-5	TRBD2	TRBV12-3/TRBV12-4	many	CASSLEGLAEETQYF
TRBJ1-2	-	TRBV20-1	many	CSARVGTTTLYGYTF
TRBJ2-1	TRBD2	TRBV28	few	CASSPAWAGDHNEQFF
TRBJ2-2	-	TRBV29-1	many	CSVGSGQHGELFF
TRBJ2-5	TRBD1	TRBV5-6	-	CASSFRRQGQGAWETQYF
TRBJ2-1	-	TRBV2	many	CASRIGSYNEQFF
TRBJ2-1	TRBD2	TRBV9	few	CASSVGGLASNEQFF
TRBJ2-1	-	TRBV5-4	few	CASSSPGKSSYNEQFF
TRBJ2-7	-	TRBV20-1	few	CSARVRTYEQYF
TRBJ2-5	TRBD2	TRBV6-2/TRBV6-3	-	CASSYGSGSRETQYF
TRBJ2-4	-	TRBV20-1	-	CSAAITGAKNIQYF
TRBJ2-1	TRBD2	TRBV6-1	few	CASSRLALGEQFF
TRBJ2-3	-	TRBV7-9	many	CASSLDSGSTDTQYF
TRBJ2-7	TRBD1	TRBV3-1	few	CASSQDPGGSYEQYF
TRBJ2-1	-	TRBV4-1	-	CASSPGPVNEQFF
TRBJ2-2	TRBD2	TRBV11-2	few	CASSLGTSGNTGELFF
TRBJ2-5	-	TRBV20-1	-	CSASYTGQETQYF
TRBJ1-2	TRBD1	TRBV30	many	CAWGKGQRSYGYTF
TRBJ1-5	-	TRBV6-1	many	CASMRAHRQPQHF
TRBJ2-5	-	TRBV24-1	-	CATSDLGPQGETQYF
TRBJ2-3	TRBD1	TRBV5-1	-	CASSPGQGDTDTQYF
TRBJ2-7	-	TRBV2	many	CASRWAAMGEQYF
TRBJ2-1	-	TRBV9	many	CASSPLGNSYNEQFF
TRBJ2-7	TRBD2	TRBV20-1	many	CSATSNAPGLDHEQYF
TRBJ1-5	-	TRBV20-1	few	CSARDPAPGDNQPQHF
TRBJ2-7	-	TRBV5-1	-	CASSEDRAFGEQYF
TRBJ2-2	-	TRBV13	many	CASSSLGTKDTGELFF
TRBJ2-1	-	TRBV20-1	many	CSASASSGYNEQFF
TRBJ2-7	TRBD2	TRBV6-2/TRBV6-3	many	CASSYSTPILAGEQYF